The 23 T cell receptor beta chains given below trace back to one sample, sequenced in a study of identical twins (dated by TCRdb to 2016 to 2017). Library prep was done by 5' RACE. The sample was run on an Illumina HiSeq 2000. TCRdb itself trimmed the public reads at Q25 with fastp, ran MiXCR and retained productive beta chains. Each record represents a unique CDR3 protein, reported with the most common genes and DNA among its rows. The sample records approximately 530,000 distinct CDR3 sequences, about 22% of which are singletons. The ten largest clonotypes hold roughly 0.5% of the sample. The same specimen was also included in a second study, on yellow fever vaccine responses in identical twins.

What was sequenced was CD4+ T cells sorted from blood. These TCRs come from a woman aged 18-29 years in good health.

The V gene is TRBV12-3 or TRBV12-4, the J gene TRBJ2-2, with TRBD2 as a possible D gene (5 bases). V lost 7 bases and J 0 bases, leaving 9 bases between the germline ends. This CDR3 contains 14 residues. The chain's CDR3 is CASTRLTNTGELFF. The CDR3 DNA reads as TGTGCCAGCACCCGACTAACGAACACCGGGGAGCTGTTTTTT.

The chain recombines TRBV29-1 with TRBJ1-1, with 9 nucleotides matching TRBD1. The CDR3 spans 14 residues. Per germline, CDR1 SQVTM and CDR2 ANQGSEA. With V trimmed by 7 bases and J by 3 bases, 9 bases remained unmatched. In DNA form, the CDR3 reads TGCAGCGGCGCGGGGGGACAGGGTGACACTGAAGCTTTCTTT. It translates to CSGAGGQGDTEAFF.

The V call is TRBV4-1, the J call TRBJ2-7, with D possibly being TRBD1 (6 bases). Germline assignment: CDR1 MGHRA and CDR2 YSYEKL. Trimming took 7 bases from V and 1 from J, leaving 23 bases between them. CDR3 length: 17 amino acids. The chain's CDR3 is CASNNPVTGMRSYEQYF. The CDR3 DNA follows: TGCGCCAGCAACAACCCAGTCACAGGGATGAGATCCTACGAGCAGTACTTC.

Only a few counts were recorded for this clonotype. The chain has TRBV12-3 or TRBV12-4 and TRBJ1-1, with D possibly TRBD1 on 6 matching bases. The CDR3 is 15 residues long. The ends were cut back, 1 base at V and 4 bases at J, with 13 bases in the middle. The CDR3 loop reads CASSLVAGGGTEAFF. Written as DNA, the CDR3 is TGTGCCAGCAGTTTAGTAGCCGGGGGCGGCACTGAAGCTTTCTTT.

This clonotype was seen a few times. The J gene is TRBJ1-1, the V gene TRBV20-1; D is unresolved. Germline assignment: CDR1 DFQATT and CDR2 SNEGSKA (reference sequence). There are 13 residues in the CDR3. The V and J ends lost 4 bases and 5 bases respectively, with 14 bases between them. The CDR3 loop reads CSAIQPPGTEAFF. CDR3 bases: TGCAGTGCTATACAGCCTCCCGGAACTGAAGCTTTCTTT.

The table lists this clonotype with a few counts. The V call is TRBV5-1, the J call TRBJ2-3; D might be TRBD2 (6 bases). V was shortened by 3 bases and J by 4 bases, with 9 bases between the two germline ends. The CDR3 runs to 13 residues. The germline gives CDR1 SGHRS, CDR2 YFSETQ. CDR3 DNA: TGCGCCAGCAGCTGGGACTGGGCAGATACGCAGTATTTT. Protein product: CASSWDWADTQYF.

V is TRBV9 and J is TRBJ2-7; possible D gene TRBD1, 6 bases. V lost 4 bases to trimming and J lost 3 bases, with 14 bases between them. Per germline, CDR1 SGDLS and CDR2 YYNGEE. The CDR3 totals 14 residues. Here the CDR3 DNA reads TGTGCCAGCAGCCCCTGGACAGAAAACTACGAGCAGTACTTC. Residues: CASSPWTENYEQYF.

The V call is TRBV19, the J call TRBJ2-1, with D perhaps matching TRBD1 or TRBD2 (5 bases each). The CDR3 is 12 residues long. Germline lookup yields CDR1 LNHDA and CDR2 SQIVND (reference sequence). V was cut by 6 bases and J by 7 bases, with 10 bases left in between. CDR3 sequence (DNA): TGTGCCAGTAGCAGGGACGGGAATGAGCAGTTCTTC. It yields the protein CASSRDGNEQFF.

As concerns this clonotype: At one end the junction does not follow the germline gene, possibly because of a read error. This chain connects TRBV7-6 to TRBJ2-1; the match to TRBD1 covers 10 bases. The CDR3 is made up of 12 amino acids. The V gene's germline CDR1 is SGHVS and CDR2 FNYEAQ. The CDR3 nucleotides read TGTGCCAGCAGCACGGACAGGGGGAGAAGGATCTTC. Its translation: CASSTDRGRRIF.

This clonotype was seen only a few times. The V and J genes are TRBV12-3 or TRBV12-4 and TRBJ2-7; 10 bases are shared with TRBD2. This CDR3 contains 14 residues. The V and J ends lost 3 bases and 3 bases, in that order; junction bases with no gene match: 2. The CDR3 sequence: CASSLASGSYEQYF. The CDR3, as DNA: TGTGCCAGCAGTTTGGCTAGCGGGAGCTACGAGCAGTACTTC.

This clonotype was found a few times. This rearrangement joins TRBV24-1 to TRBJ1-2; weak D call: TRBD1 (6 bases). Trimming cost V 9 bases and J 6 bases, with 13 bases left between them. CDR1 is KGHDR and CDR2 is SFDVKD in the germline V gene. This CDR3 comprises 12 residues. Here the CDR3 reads CATQRGLNGYTF. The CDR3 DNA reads TGTGCCACCCAACGGGGGCTGAATGGCTACACCTTC.

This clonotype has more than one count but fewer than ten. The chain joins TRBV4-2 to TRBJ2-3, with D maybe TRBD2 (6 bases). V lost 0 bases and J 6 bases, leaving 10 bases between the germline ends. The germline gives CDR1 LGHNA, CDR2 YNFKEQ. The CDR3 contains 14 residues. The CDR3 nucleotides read TGTGCCAGCAGCCAAGAGGGCCGGGGGGATACGCAGTATTTT. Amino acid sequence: CASSQEGRGDTQYF.

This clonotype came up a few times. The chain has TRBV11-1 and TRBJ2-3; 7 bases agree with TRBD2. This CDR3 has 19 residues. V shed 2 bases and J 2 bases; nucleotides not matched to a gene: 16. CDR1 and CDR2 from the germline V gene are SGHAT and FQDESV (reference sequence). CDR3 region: CASSLYRGDFGRFTDTQYF. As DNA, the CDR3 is TGTGCCAGCAGCTTATATCGGGGGGACTTTGGCCGGTTCACAGATACGCAGTATTTT.

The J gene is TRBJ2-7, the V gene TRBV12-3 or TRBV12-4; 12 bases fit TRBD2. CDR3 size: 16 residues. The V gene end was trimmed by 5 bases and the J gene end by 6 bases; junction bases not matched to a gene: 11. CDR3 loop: CASSPLAGGPLLEQYF. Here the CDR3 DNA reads TGTGCCAGCAGTCCTCTAGCGGGAGGGCCGCTCCTCGAGCAGTACTTC.

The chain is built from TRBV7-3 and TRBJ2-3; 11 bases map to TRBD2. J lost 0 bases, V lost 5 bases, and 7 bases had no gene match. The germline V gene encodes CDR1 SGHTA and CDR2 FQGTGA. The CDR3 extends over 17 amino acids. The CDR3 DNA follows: TGTGCCAGCAGCCTAGAGACTAGCGGGACTAGCACAGATACGCAGTATTTT. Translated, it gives CASSLETSGTSTDTQYF.

This CDR3 is CATSDTPGPKAETQYF. The CDR3 nucleotides read TGTGCCACCAGTGACACCCCGGGGCCAAAGGCTGAGACCCAGTACTTC. This chain connects TRBV24-1 to TRBJ2-5; D is tentatively TRBD1 or TRBD2 (5 bases each). The V gene lost 4 bases and the J gene lost 5 bases, with 19 bases spanning the gap. Germline V gene lookup returns CDR1 KGHDR and CDR2 SFDVKD. There are 16 residues in the CDR3.

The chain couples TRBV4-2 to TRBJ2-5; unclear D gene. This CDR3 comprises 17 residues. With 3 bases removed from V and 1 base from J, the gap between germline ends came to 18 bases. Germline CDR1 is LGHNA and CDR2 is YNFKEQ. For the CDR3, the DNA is TGTGCCAGCAGCCAGGGCGAGACCAGGTATTTCCAAGAGACCCAGTACTTC. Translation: CASSQGETRYFQETQYF.

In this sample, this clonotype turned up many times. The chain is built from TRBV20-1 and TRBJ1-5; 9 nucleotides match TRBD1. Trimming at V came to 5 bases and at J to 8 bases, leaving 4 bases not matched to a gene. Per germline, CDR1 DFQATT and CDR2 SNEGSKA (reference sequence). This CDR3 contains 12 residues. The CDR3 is CSAGDRVEPQHF. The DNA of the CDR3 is TGCAGTGCTGGGGACAGGGTCGAGCCCCAGCATTTT.

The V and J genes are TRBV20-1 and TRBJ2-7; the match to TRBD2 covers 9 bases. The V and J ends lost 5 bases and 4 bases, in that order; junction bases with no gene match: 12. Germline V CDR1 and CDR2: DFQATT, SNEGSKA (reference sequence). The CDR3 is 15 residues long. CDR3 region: CSALPLAGPSYEQYF. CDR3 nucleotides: TGCAGTGCTCTCCCTCTAGCGGGACCTTCATACGAGCAGTACTTC.

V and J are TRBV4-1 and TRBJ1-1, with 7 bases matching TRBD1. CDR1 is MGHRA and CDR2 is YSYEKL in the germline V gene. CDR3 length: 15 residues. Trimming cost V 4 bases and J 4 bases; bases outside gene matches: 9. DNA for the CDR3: TGCGCCAGCAGCCGTGGGACAGTCGTATTCACTGAAGCTTTCTTT. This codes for CASSRGTVVFTEAFF.

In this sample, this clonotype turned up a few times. CDR3 residues: CASSQAPAHEQFF. The CDR3 DNA reads TGCGCCAGCAGCCAAGCTCCGGCTCATGAGCAGTTCTTC. The rearrangement joins TRBV4-1 to TRBJ2-1; D is unresolved. The CDR3 is made up of 13 amino acids. The V end lost 1 base, the J end lost 8 bases, and 9 bases lay between the germline ends. Germline-derived CDR1 and CDR2 are MGHRA and YSYEKL.

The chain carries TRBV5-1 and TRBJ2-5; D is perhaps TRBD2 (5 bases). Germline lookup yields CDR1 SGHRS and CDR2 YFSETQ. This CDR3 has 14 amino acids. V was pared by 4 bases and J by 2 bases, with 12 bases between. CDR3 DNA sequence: TGCGCCAGCAGCCGAACGGGGAGTCAAGAGACCCAGTACTTC. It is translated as CASSRTGSQETQYF.

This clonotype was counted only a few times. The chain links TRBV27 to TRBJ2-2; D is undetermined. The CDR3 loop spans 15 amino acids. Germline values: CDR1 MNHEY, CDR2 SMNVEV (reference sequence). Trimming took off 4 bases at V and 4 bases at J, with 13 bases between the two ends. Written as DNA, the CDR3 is TGTGCCAGCAGTTCCCCGTTTCCGGTCACCGGGGAGCTGTTTTTT. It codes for CASSSPFPVTGELFF.